These 11 T cell receptor beta chains originate from one sample sequenced in a study of T cells after yellow fever vaccination. TCRdb reprocessed the 5' RACE reads via MiXCR and lists one record per CDR3 protein. The sample holds hundreds of thousands of distinct CDR3 sequences, 3.6% seen once. The sequencing here drew on PBMCs, taken on the day of the yellow fever booster vaccination. The receptors come from a man between 18 and 35 years old who received the YFV17D yellow fever vaccine.

This clonotype was recorded a few times. The chain joins TRBV21-1 to TRBJ1-1; the table assigns TRBD1, which was not confirmed against the DNA. TRBV21-1 is listed as a pseudogene. The CDR3 is 16 residues long. DNA for the CDR3: TGTGCCAGCAGCAAAGCTATTAGGGGGCGCGGGACTGAAGCTTTCTTT. This sequence encodes CASSKAIRGRGTEAFF.

This clonotype was seen repeatedly, ten times or more. V gene TRBV5-6 combines with J gene TRBJ2-3, with 11 bases fitting TRBD2. V gave up 3 bases and J gave up 5 bases; unmatched junction bases: 8. Germline V gives CDR1 SGHDT, CDR2 YYEEEE. The CDR3 length is 16 residues. The CDR3 DNA reads TGTGCCAGCAGCTCGTTACTAGCGGGGGAACGAGATACGCAGTATTTT. Its protein is CASSSLLAGERDTQYF.

This clonotype was observed many times. V is TRBV5-5 and J is TRBJ2-2; D may be TRBD2 (6 bases). Deletions cut 0 bases from V and 1 base from J, with 16 bases between. The CDR3 spans 18 residues. Germline V gene sequence: CDR1 SGHKS, CDR2 YYEKEE (reference sequence). The CDR3 bases are TGTGCCAGCAGCTTGGACGGCGGAGGGGCCTTGAACACCGGGGAGCTGTTTTTT. Amino acids: CASSLDGGGALNTGELFF.

This clonotype was counted at least ten times. J is TRBJ2-7 and V is TRBV5-1; D may be TRBD1 (6 bases). Trimming took 0 bases from V and 0 from J, leaving 10 bases between them. CDR1 and CDR2 (germline): SGHRS, YFSETQ. This CDR3 spans 15 amino acids. CDR3 sequence: CASSLGDTSSYEQYF. For the CDR3, the DNA is TGCGCCAGCAGCTTGGGGGACACTAGCTCCTACGAGCAGTACTTC.

Ten or more counts support this clonotype. The rearrangement joins TRBV5-1 to TRBJ2-6; D not resolved. The germline V gene encodes CDR1 SGHRS and CDR2 YFSETQ. V dropped 0 bases and J dropped 0 bases, with 7 bases sitting between them. The CDR3 contains 16 residues. CDR3 loop: CASSLAQTSGANVLTF. CDR3 coding DNA: TGCGCCAGCAGCTTGGCACAGACCTCTGGGGCCAACGTCCTGACTTTC.

This clonotype was counted at least ten times. The V call is TRBV7-3, the J call TRBJ2-3; D is ambiguous. Germline V CDR1 and CDR2: SGHTA, FQGTGA. CDR3 length equals 17 residues. V lost 1 base to trimming and J lost 0 bases, with 14 bases between them. CDR3 bases: TGTGCCAGCAGCTTAATGAGTAGGAACAGTAGCACAGATACGCAGTATTTT. As protein: CASSLMSRNSSTDTQYF.

Here the CDR3 reads CASSLRRGGNNYGYTF. DNA of the CDR3: TGTGCCAGCAGCTTGAGACGCGGGGGGAATAACTATGGCTACACCTTC. The rearrangement joins TRBV7-6 to TRBJ1-2; D may be TRBD1 (5 bases). Germline values: CDR1 SGHVS, CDR2 FNYEAQ. There are 16 residues in the CDR3. Trimming cost V 3 bases and J 1 base, with 15 bases left between them.

The V gene is TRBV12-3 or TRBV12-4, the J gene TRBJ2-3, with 8 bases fitting TRBD1. There are 15 residues in the CDR3. V shed 6 bases, J shed 4 bases, and the junction held 9 bases outside the gene matches. The CDR3 here is CASRGDRRRSDTQYF. CDR3 DNA: TGTGCCAGCAGGGGGGACAGGAGGAGATCAGATACGCAGTATTTT.

This clonotype was recorded many times. The chain uses TRBV5-1 and TRBJ2-7, with no clear D. The CDR3 has 15 amino acids. CDR1 is SGHRS and CDR2 is YFSETQ in the germline V gene. The germline V and J ends were trimmed by 0 bases and 4 bases, with 14 bases remaining between them. This chain's CDR3 is CASSLGTETPYEQYV. The DNA of the CDR3 is TGCGCCAGCAGCTTGGGCACAGAGACCCCGTACGAGCAGTACGTC.

V gene TRBV18 combines with J gene TRBJ2-3, with D possibly TRBD1 on 5 matching bases. V gave up 1 base and J gave up 1 base, with 6 bases separating them. Germline assignment: CDR1 KGHSH and CDR2 LQKENI. CDR3 length: 14 residues. CDR3 protein: CASSPLTGTDTQYF. DNA of the CDR3: TGTGCCAGCTCACCACTGACAGGCACAGATACGCAGTATTTT.

In its sample, this clonotype was seen many times. The chain combines TRBV7-8 with TRBJ2-7; no definite D call. This CDR3 has 14 amino acids. V was clipped by 5 bases and J by 2 bases, with 13 bases between them. From germline, CDR1 is SGHVS and CDR2 FQNEAQ. The CDR3 region is CASSGQTSPYEQYV. The CDR3 coding sequence is TGTGCCAGCAGCGGCCAGACTTCCCCCTACGAGCAGTACGTC.